These 5 T cell receptor beta chains originate from one sample sequenced in a study of regulatory T cells in long-lasting Graves disease. Time point specified: persistent/refractory GD, antithyroid drugs over 5 years with positive TRAb. Generation of the TCR library employed RNA extracted from PBMCs. Investigators prepared the TCR beta libraries by applying iRepertoire HTBI primers and Arm-PCR of CDR3 regions. MiXCR, run by TCRdb on the multiplex PCR reads, gives a single entry per CDR3 protein. The table has roughly 490,000 distinct CDR3 sequences, roughly 22% seen once. Sequencing was performed on peripheral blood mononuclear cells (PBMCs), taken when the disease was refractory, from a patient treated with antithyroid drugs. These receptors were taken from a female donor with Graves disease.

This clonotype was recorded many times. The CDR3 DNA is TGTGCCAGCATCAGCTCGCGGGGGGCGATTAACACTGAAGCTTTCTTT. Translation gives CASISSRGAINTEAFF. The chain recombines TRBV6-1 with TRBJ1-1; D is perhaps TRBD1 (6 bases). This CDR3 is built from 16 residues. V gave up 7 bases and J gave up 2 bases, with 20 bases separating them. Germline V CDR1 and CDR2: MNHNS, SASEGT.

This clonotype has just a few counts. The CDR3 DNA reads as TGCGCCAGCAGCCTCGGGACGGCTAATACCCGGGAGCTGTTTTTT. It encodes CASSLGTANTRELFF. The V and J genes are TRBV5-1 and TRBJ2-2, with D perhaps TRBD1 or TRBD2 (5 bases each). V was pared by 4 bases and J by 9 bases, with 19 bases between. Germline CDR1 and CDR2: SGHRS and YFSETQ. This CDR3 has 15 residues.

V usage is TRBV7-2 and J usage is TRBJ2-2; 7 positions match TRBD2. Germline loops: CDR1 SGHTA, CDR2 FQGNSA. The CDR3 loop spans 17 amino acids. V trimming: 5 bases; J trimming: 5 bases; junction bases outside the gene matches: 14. CDR3 amino acids: CASSRASVAGVTGELFF. The CDR3 nucleotides are TGTGCCAGCAGCCGCGCATCGGTCGCGGGAGTAACCGGGGAGCTGTTTTTT.

This clonotype occurred many times. The rearrangement joins TRBV27 to TRBJ1-5; a weak D match, TRBD1 (5 bases). Germline CDR1 MNHEY, CDR2 SMNVEV (reference sequence). The CDR3 loop spans 14 amino acids. Trimming left V 6 bases short and J 3 bases short, with 12 bases between. The CDR3 loop is CASRIDRYNQPQHF. The CDR3 DNA reads TGTGCCAGCAGGATCGACAGATACAATCAGCCCCAGCATTTT.

This clonotype was observed at least ten times. The chain carries TRBV6-2 or TRBV6-3 and TRBJ1-1; no clear D. The length of the CDR3 is 14 residues. Germline V lookup: CDR1 MNHEY, CDR2 SVGEGT. V lost 2 bases and J lost 4, with 11 bases in between. The CDR3 reads CASSYGAPGTEAFF. In DNA, the CDR3 is TGTGCCAGCAGTTACGGCGCCCCGGGCACTGAAGCTTTCTTT.